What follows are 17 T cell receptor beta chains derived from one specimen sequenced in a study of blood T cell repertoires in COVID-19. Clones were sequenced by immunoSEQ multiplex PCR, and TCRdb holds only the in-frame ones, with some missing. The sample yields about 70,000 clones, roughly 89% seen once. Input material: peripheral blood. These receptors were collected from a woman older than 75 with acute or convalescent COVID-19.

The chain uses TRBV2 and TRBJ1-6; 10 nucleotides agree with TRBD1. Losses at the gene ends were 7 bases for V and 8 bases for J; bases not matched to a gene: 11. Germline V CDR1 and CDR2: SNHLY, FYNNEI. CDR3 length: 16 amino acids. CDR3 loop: CASKRSAGTGDSPLHF. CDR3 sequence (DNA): TGTGCCAGCAAAAGGAGTGCCGGGACAGGGGATTCACCCCTCCACTTT.

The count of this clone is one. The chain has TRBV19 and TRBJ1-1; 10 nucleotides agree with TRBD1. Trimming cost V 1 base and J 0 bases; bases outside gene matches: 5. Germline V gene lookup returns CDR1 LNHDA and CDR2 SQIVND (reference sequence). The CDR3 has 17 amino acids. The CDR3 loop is CASSIGGTGVLNTEAFF. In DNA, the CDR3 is TGTGCCAGTAGTATAGGGGGGACAGGGGTATTGAACACTGAAGCTTTCTTT.

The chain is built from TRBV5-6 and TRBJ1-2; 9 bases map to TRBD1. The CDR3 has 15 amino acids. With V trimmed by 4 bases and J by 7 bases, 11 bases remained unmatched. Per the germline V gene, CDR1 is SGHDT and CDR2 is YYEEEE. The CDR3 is CASSPGTGYSGGYTF. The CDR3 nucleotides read TGTGCCAGCAGCCCAGGGACAGGGTATAGTGGTGGCTACACCTTC.

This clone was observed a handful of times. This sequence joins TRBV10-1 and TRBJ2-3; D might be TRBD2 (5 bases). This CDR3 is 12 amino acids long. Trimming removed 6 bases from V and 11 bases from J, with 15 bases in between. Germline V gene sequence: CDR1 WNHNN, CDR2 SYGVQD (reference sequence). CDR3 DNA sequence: TGCGCCAGCAGCCGAGGTAGCGCCCTGCAGTATTTT. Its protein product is CASSRGSALQYF.

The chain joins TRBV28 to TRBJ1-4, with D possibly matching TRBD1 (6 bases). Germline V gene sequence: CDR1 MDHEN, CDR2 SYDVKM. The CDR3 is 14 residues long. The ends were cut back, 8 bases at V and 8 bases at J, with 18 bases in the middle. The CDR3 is CASAGRTAGEKLFF. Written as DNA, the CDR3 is TGTGCCAGCGCAGGAAGGACAGCTGGGGAAAAACTGTTTTTT.

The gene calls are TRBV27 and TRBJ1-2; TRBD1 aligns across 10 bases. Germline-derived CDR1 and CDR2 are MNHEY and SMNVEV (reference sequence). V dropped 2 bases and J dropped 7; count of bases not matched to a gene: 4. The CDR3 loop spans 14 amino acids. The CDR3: CASSLRQGASGYTF. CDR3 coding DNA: TGTGCCAGCAGTTTAAGACAGGGGGCCTCTGGCTACACCTTC.

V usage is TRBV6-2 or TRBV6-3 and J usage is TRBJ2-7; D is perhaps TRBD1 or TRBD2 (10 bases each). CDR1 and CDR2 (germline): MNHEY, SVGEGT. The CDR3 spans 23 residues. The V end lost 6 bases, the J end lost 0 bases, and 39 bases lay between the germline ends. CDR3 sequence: CASSLSTIKTGGAGLASSYEQYF. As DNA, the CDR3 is TGTGCCAGCAGCCTTAGTACCATTAAGACAGGGGGCGCGGGACTAGCGAGCTCCTACGAGCAGTACTTC.

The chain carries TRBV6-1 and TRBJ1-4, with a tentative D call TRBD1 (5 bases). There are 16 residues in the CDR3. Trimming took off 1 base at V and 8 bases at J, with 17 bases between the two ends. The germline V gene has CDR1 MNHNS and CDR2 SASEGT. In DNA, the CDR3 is TGTGCCAGCAGTGAAGTTCTGACCCAGGGATGGGAAAAACTGTTTTTT. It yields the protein CASSEVLTQGWEKLFF.

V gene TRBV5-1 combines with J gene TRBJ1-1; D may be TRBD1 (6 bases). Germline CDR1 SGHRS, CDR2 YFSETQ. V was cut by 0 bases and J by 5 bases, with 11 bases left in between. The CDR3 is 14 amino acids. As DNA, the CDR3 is TGCGCCAGCAGCTTGGCCGGTAGGGGGACTGAAGCTTTCTTT. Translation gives CASSLAGRGTEAFF.

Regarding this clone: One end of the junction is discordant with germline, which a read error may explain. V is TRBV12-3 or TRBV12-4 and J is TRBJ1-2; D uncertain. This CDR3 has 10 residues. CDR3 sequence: CPWPGRGYTF. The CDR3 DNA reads TGCCCTTGGCCAGGTCGAGGCTACACCTTC.

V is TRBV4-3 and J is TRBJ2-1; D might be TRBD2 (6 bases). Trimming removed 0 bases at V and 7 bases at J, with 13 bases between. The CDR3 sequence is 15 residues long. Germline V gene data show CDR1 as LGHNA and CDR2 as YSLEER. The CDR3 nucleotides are TGCGCCAGCAGCCAAGAGCTAGTCCGGGGGAATGAGCAGTTCTTC. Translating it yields CASSQELVRGNEQFF.

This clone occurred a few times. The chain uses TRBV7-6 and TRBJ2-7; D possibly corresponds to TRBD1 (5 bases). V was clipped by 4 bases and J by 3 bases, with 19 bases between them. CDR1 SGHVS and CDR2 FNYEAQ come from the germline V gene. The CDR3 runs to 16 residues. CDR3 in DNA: TGTGCCAGCAGCTCCCAAGGTGGGGCCCCCAGCTACGAGCAGTACTTC. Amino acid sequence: CASSSQGGAPSYEQYF.

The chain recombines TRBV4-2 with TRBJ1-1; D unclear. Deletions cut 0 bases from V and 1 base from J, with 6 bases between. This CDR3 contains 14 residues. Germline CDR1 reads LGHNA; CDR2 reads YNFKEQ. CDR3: CASSQDQWNTEAFF. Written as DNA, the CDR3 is TGTGCCAGCAGCCAAGACCAGTGGAACACTGAAGCTTTCTTT.

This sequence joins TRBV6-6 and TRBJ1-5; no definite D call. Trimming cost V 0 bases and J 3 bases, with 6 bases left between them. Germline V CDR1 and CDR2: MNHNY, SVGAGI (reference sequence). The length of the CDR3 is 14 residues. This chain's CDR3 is CASSYSRYNQPQHF. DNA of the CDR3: TGTGCCAGCAGTTACTCCAGGTACAATCAGCCCCAGCATTTT.

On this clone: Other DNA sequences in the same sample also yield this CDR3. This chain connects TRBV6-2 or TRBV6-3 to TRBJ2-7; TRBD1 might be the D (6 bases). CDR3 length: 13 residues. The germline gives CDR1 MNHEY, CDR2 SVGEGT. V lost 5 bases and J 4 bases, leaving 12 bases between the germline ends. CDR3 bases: TGTGCCAGCAGTGTAGCAGGGGTATACGAGCAGTACTTC. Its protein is CASSVAGVYEQYF.

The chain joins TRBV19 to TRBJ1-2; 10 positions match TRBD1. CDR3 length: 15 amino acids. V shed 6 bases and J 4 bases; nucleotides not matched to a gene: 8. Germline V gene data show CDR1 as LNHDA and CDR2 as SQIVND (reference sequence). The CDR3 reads CASSKRDRGAYGYTF. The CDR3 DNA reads TGTGCCAGTAGCAAGAGGGACAGGGGTGCCTATGGCTACACCTTC.

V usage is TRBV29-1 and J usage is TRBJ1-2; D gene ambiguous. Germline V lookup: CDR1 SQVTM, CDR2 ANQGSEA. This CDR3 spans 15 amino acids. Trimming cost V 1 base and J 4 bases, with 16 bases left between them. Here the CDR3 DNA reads TGCAGCGTTGAAGGGGGAATGAGGGTAGGCTATGGCTACACCTTC. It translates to CSVEGGMRVGYGYTF.